Included here is one TCR beta chain sequence, with context. Germline trimming cut 1 base from V and 10 bases from J; bases unmatched to any gene: 7. Germline V lookup: CDR1 GTSNPN, CDR2 SVGIG (reference sequence). The CDR3 extends over 16 amino acids. This entry belongs to a study of blood T cell repertoires in COVID-19. At the level of the study: Whether acute or convalescent, the COVID-19 samples came from the United States, Italy and Spain.

TCRdb keeps only in-frame clones here, not all; method: immunoSEQ multiplex PCR. The table includes around 330,000 clones, roughly 90% detected once. Adults between roughly 18 and 89 years of age took part from fewer than 30 US areas. The sample was PBMCs or T cells enriched from blood (not recorded which). The sequence came from a woman in her 40s who had recovered from COVID-19. The chain uses TRBV30 and TRBJ2-1, with 16 bases identical to TRBD2. The CDR3 protein is CAWSAGTSGRDSEQFF. The CDR3 nucleotides are TGTGCCTGGAGTGCCGGGACTAGCGGGAGGGACTCAGAGCAGTTCTTC. Full variable domain (rest looked up from reference TRBV30 and TRBJ2-1): SQTIHQWPATLVQPVGSPLSLECTVEGTSNPNLYWYRQAAGRGLQLLFYSVGIGQISSEVPQNLSASRPQDRQFILSSKKLLLSDSGFYLCAWSAGTSGRDSEQFFGPGTRLTVL.